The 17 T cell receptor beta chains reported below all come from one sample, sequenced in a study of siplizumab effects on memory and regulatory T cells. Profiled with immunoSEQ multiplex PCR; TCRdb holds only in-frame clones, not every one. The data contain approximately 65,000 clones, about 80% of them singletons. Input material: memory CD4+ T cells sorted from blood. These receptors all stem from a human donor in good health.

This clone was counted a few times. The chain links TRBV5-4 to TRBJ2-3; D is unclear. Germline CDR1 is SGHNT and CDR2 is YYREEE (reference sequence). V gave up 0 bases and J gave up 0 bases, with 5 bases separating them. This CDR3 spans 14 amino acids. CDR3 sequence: CASSLVFSTDTQYF. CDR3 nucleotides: TGTGCCAGCAGCTTGGTTTTTAGCACAGATACGCAGTATTTT.

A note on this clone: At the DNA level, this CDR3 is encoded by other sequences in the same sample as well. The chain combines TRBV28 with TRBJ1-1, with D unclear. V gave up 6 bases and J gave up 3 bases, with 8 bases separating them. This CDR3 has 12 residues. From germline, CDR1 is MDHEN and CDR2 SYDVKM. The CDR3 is CASSLLYTEAFF. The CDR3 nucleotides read TGTGCCAGCAGCCTATTATACACTGAAGCTTTCTTT.

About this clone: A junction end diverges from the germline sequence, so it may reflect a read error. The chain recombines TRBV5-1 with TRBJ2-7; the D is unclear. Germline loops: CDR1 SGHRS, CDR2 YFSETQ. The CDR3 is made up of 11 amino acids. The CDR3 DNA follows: TGTGCCAGCAGCTGGTACTACGAGCAGTACTTC. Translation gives CASSWYYEQYF.

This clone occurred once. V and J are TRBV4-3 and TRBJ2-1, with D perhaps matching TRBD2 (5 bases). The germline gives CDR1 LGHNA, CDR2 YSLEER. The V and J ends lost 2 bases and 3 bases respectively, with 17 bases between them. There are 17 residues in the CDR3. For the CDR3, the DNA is TGCGCCAGCAGCCAAACCTTCGGACTGGACTTCTACAATGAGCAGTTCTTC. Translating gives CASSQTFGLDFYNEQFF.

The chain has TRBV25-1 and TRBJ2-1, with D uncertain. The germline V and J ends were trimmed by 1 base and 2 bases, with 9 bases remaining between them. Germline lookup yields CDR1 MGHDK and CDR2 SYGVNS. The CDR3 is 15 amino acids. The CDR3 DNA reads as TGTGCCAGCAGTGAATTTTTGGGGACCTACAATGAGCAGTTCTTC. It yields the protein CASSEFLGTYNEQFF. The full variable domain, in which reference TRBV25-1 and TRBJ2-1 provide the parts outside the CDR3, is EADIYQTPRYLVIGTGKKITLECSQTMGHDKMYWYQQDPGMELHLIHYSYGVNSTEKGDLSSESTVSRIRTEHFPLTLESARPSHTSQYLCASSEFLGTYNEQFFGPGTRLTVL.

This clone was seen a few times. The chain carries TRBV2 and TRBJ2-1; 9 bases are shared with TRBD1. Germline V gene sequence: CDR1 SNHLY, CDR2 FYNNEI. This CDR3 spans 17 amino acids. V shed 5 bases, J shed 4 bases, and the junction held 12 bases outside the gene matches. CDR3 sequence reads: CASSPHLPGTGYNEQFF. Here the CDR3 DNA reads TGTGCCAGCAGTCCACACCTACCCGGGACAGGGTACAATGAGCAGTTCTTC. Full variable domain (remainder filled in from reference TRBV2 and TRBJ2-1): EPEVTQTPSHQVTQMGQEVILRCVPISNHLYFYWYRQILGQKVEFLVSFYNNEISEKSEIFDDQFSVERPDGSNFTLKIRSTKLEDSAMYFCASSPHLPGTGYNEQFFGPGTRLTVL.

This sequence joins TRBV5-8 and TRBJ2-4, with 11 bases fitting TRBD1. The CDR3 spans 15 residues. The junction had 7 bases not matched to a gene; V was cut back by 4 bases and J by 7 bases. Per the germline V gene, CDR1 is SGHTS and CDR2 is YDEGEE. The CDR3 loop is CASSAGQGAGNIQYF. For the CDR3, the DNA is TGTGCCAGCAGCGCAGGACAGGGGGCGGGGAACATTCAGTACTTC.

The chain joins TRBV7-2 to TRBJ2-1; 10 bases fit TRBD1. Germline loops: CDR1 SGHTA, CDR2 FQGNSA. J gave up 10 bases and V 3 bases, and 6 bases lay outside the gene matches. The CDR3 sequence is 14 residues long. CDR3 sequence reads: CASSFRQGAGEQFF. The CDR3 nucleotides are TGTGCCAGCAGCTTCCGACAGGGGGCGGGAGAGCAGTTCTTC.

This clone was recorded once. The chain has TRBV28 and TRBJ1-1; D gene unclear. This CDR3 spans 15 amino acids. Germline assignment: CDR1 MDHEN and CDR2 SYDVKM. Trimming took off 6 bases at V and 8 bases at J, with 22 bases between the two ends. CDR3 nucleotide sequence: TGTGCCAGCAGCCCCCCCCAAAGCGTGGTTAAAGAAGCTTTCTTT. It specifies CASSPPQSVVKEAFF.

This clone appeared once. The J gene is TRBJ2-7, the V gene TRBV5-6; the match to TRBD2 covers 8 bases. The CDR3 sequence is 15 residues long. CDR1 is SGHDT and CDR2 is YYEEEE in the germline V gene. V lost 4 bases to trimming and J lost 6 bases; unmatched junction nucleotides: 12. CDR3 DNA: TGTGCCAGCAGCCCTGATTTAGCGGGGTCCGGCGAGCAGTACTTC. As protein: CASSPDLAGSGEQYF.

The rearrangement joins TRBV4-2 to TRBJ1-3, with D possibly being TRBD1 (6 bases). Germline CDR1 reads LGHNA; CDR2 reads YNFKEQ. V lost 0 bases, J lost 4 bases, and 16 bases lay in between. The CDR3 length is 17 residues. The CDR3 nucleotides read TGTGCCAGCAGCCAAGAGCGTCAGGGGAGTTTCGGAAACACCATATATTTT. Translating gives CASSQERQGSFGNTIYF.

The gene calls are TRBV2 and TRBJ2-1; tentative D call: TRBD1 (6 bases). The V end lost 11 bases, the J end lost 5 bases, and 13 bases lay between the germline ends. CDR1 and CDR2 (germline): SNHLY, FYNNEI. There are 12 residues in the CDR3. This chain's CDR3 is CAGQGIDNEQFF. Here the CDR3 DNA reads TGTGCCGGGCAGGGGATTGACAATGAGCAGTTCTTC.

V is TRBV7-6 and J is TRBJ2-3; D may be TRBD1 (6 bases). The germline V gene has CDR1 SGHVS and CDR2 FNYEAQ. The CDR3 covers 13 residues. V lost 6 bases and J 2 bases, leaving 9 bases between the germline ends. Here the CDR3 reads CASSGQITDTQYF. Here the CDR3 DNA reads TGTGCCAGCAGTGGACAGATCACAGATACGCAGTATTTT.

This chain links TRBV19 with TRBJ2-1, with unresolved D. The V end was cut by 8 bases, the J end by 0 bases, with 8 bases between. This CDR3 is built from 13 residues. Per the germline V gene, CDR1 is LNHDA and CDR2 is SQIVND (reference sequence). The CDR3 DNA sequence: TGTGCCAGTCGGCCCAGCTCCTACAATGAGCAGTTCTTC. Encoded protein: CASRPSSYNEQFF.

The DNA of the CDR3 is TGTGCCAGCCGCGGCGGGGCCATGAACACTGAAGCTTTCTTT. Residues: CASRGGAMNTEAFF. V gene TRBV6-6 combines with J gene TRBJ1-1; D perhaps matches TRBD1 (5 bases). V was trimmed by 8 bases and J by 0 bases, leaving 13 bases between them. The germline gives CDR1 MNHNY, CDR2 SVGAGI (reference sequence). CDR3 size: 14 residues.

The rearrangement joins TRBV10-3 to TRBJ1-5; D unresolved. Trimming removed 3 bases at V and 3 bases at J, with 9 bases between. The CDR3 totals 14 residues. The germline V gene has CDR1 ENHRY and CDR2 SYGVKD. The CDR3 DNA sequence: TGTGCCATCAGTGACGGCAGGTCCAATCAGCCCCAGCATTTT. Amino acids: CAISDGRSNQPQHF.

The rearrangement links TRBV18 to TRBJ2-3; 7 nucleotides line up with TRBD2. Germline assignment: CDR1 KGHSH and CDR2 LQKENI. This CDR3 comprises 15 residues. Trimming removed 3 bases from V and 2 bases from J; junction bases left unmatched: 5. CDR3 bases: TGTGCCAGCTCACCGTACGGGGGGATCACAGATACGCAGTATTTT. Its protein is CASSPYGGITDTQYF.